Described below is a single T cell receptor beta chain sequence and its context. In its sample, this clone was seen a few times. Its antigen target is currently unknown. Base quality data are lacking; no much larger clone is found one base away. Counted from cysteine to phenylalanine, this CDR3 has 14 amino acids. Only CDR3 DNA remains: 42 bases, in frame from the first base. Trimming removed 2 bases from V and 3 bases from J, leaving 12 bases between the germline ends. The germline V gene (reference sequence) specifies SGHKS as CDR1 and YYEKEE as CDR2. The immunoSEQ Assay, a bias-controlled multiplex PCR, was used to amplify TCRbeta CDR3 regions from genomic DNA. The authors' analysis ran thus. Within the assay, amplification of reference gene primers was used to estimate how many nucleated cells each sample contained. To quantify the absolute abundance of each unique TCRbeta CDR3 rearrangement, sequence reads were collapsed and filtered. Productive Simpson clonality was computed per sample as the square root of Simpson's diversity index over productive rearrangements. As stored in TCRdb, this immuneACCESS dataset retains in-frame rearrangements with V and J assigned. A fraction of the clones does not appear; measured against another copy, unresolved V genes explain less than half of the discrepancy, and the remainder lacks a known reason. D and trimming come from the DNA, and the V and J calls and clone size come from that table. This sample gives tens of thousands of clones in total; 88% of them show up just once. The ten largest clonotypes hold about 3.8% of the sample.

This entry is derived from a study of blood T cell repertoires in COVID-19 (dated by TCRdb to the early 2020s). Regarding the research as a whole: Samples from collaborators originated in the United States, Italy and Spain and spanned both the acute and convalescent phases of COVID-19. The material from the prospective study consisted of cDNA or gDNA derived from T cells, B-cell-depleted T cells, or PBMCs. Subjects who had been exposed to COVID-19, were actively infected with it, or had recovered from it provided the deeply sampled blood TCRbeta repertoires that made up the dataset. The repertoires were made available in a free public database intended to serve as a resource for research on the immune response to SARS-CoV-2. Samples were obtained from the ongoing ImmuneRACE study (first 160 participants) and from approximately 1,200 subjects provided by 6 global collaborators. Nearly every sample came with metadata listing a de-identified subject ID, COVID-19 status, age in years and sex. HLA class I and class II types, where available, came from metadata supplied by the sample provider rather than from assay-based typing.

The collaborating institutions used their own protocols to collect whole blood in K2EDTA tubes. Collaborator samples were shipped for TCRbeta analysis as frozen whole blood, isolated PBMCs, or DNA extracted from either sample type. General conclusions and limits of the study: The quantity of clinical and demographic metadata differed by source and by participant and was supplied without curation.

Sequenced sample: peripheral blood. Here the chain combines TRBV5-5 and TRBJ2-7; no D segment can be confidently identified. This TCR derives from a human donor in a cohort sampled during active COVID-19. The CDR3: CASSFEQTIYEQYF. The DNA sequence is TGTGCCAGCAGCTTTGAACAGACAATCTACGAGCAGTACTTC.